The T cell receptor (beta chain) under discussion was sequenced for a study of vaccination and CD4 T cells after COVID-19. Overall study: Median time from COVID diagnosis to post-COVID sampling was over 85 days (35 to 161). Overlapping SARS-CoV-2, HCoV-NL63, HCoV-OC43 and HCoV-229E spike peptides stimulated the cells.

This clonotype was picked up one time. Its antigen is as yet unknown. Treatment indicated: roughly 11-day PBMC culture with coronavirus spike peptide pools or control peptides (ViraFEST assay). Following expansion of antigen-specific T cells with peptide pools, ViraFEST then sequenced TCRs. Cultures used over 1.5 million PBMCs per well, around 11 IU/ml IL-2 and around 9.2 ug/ml peptides. Germline V gene data show CDR1 as LNHDA and CDR2 as SQIVND (reference sequence). V lost 3 bases and J 4 bases, leaving 7 bases between the germline ends. CDR3 length equals 13 residues. Oncomine TCR Beta short-read sequencing was applied to DNA from cultured CD4+ T cells. TCRdb re-analysed the PCR reads in MiXCR, keeping a single row per CDR3 protein. This table has about 12,000 distinct CDR3 sequences, 55% to 70% appearing once.

This clonotype originated in a human donor who had recovered from COVID-19. The sample in question was CD4+ T cells from blood, cultured in vitro, obtained before SARS-CoV-2 vaccination. The chain joins TRBV19 to TRBJ1-5, with D possibly TRBD1 on 5 matching bases. The CDR3 region has the DNA TGTGCCAGTAGTATGACAGATAATCAGCCCCAGCATTTT. Protein sequence: CASSMTDNQPQHF.